The 28 T cell receptor beta chains given below trace back to one sample, sequenced in a study of cytomegalovirus exposure and HLA in healthy donors. The PCR used 60 Vbeta and 13 Jbeta primers. The table came from immunoSEQ multiplex PCR; TCRdb's copy has only in-frame clones and leaves some out. Altogether 100,000 to 150,000 clones are present, 83% being singletons, with the ten largest covering approximately 3.6%. Sample: PBMCs. These receptors all stem from a woman between 35 and 50 years old in good health and CMV-seropositive.

This sequence joins TRBV30 and TRBJ2-7; 8 bases map to TRBD1. CDR3 length: 13 amino acids. CDR1 is GTSNPN and CDR2 is SVGIG in the germline V gene (reference sequence). The junction had 3 bases not matched to a gene; V was cut back by 3 bases and J by 2 bases. This CDR3 reads CAWRKTGAYEQYF. The CDR3 nucleotides are TGTGCCTGGAGGAAGACAGGGGCCTACGAGCAGTACTTC.

Concerning this clone itself: A junction boundary mismatches the germline segment, possibly from a read error. The chain couples TRBV5-4 to TRBJ2-4; D is perhaps TRBD1 (5 bases). Germline V gives CDR1 SGHNT, CDR2 YYREEE (reference sequence). The CDR3 sequence is 13 residues long. The CDR3 nucleotides are TGTGCCAGCAGCTTGGACAGGTTAGGTGAAGTACGCTTC. Encoded protein: CASSLDRLGEVRF.

V and J are TRBV10-1 and TRBJ2-1, with 10 bases that match TRBD2. Germline CDR1 is WNHNN and CDR2 is SYGVQD (reference sequence). The CDR3 has 14 amino acids. The V segment lost 0 bases and the J segment 9 bases; nucleotides outside the gene matches: 2. The chain's CDR3 is CASSESTSGFEQFF. The CDR3 coding sequence is TGCGCCAGCAGTGAGTCGACTAGCGGGTTTGAGCAGTTCTTC.

The genes are TRBV28 and TRBJ2-5; 7 bases are shared with TRBD1. The junction had 6 bases not matched to a gene; V was cut back by 5 bases and J by 0 bases. CDR3 size: 15 residues. Germline lookup yields CDR1 MDHEN and CDR2 SYDVKM. The CDR3 protein is CASSLGQLHQETQYF. CDR3 DNA: TGTGCCAGCAGTCTGGGACAGTTACACCAAGAGACCCAGTACTTC.

The rearrangement uses TRBV9 and TRBJ2-1; 8 bases align to TRBD1. CDR1 is SGDLS and CDR2 is YYNGEE in the germline V gene. The CDR3 is made up of 14 amino acids. After removal of 3 bases from V and 5 bases from J, the junction contained 4 bases not matched to a gene. The DNA of the CDR3 is TGTGCCAGCAGCGAATCAGGGGGCCACAATGAGCAGTTCTTC. The encoded protein is CASSESGGHNEQFF.

The chain employs TRBV10-1 and TRBJ2-1; 10 bases match TRBD2. Looked up from germline, CDR1 is WNHNN and CDR2 is SYGVQD (reference sequence). CDR3 size: 16 residues. V gave up 10 bases and J gave up 3 bases; unmatched junction bases: 12. CDR3 in DNA: TGCGCCACGGGGTATCGACTAGCGGGTGACTACAATGAGCAGTTCTTC. Translated, it gives CATGYRLAGDYNEQFF.

This chain links TRBV4-1 with TRBJ1-1, with 11 nucleotides matching TRBD1. Germline V gene data show CDR1 as MGHRA and CDR2 as YSYEKL. This CDR3 comprises 17 residues. Trimming at V came to 4 bases and at J to 1 base, leaving 8 bases not matched to a gene. CDR3 amino acids: CASSRTGGEVANTEAFF. CDR3 DNA: TGCGCCAGCAGCCGGACAGGGGGCGAGGTAGCGAACACTGAAGCTTTCTTT.

Written as DNA, the CDR3 is TGCGCCAGCAGTGAAAGGCGGCAGGGAAAAGCTTTCTTT. Residues: CASSERRQGKAFF. This chain links TRBV10-1 with TRBJ1-1, with D tentatively TRBD1 (5 bases). Looked up from germline, CDR1 is WNHNN and CDR2 is SYGVQD (reference sequence). The CDR3 runs 13 residues. Trimming took off 3 bases at V and 9 bases at J, with 14 bases between the two ends.

This chain joins TRBV28 and TRBJ1-6, with 8 bases that match TRBD1. This CDR3 has 16 residues. The J segment lost 4 bases and the V segment lost 5 bases, leaving 7 bases of the junction unmatched. Germline-derived CDR1 and CDR2 are MDHEN and SYDVKM. This chain's CDR3 is CASSGPDRVYNSPLHF. CDR3 sequence (DNA): TGTGCCAGCAGTGGGCCGGACAGGGTGTATAATTCACCCCTCCACTTT. The full variable domain, completed using reference TRBV28 and TRBJ1-6, is DVKVTQSSRYLVKRTGEKVFLECVQDMDHENMFWYRQDPGLGLRLIYFSYDVKMKEKGDIPEGYSVSREKKERFSLILESASTNQTSMYLCASSGPDRVYNSPLHFGNGTRLTVT.

The chain recombines TRBV6-4 with TRBJ2-3; TRBD2 aligns across 7 bases. Germline V gene lookup returns CDR1 MRHNA and CDR2 SNTAGT. Unmatched junction bases numbered 11, after V lost 3 bases and J lost 14 bases. This CDR3 has 13 residues. CDR3 nucleotide sequence: TGTGCCAGCAGTGAGCGGGAGTGGAGTGATGCGTATTTT. Translating it yields CASSEREWSDAYF.

The V gene is TRBV7-6, the J gene TRBJ2-2, with a weak D call TRBD1 (7 bases). The ends were cut back, 4 bases at V and 6 bases at J, with 18 bases in the middle. CDR3 length: 16 amino acids. CDR1 SGHVS and CDR2 FNYEAQ come from the germline V gene. CDR3 amino acids: CASSYMTGRTAGELFF. The CDR3 DNA is TGTGCCAGCAGCTACATGACAGGGAGGACCGCCGGGGAGCTGTTTTTT.

This clone was picked up one time. The chain has TRBV9 and TRBJ2-1; TRBD2 matches at 9 bases. V gave up 0 bases and J gave up 8 bases; unmatched junction bases: 6. The CDR3 totals 15 residues. CDR1 and CDR2 from the germline V gene are SGDLS and YYNGEE. The DNA of the CDR3 is TGTGCCAGCAGCGTAGCGAATAGCGGGAGCTATGAGCAGTTCTTC. Its protein product is CASSVANSGSYEQFF.

This clone was counted a single time. The V and J genes are TRBV19 and TRBJ1-2, with D unclear. The germline V gene has CDR1 LNHDA and CDR2 SQIVND (reference sequence). The CDR3 contains 11 residues. Between the trimmed V and J ends, which lost 8 bases and 1 base, there was a span of 5 bases. CDR3 sequence reads: CASLYNYGYTF. CDR3 nucleotides: TGTGCCAGTCTATATAACTATGGCTACACCTTC.

In its sample, this clone was seen once. The chain links TRBV2 to TRBJ2-7; D is perhaps TRBD2 (5 bases). Germline CDR1 SNHLY, CDR2 FYNNEI. The CDR3 loop spans 13 amino acids. The V end was cut by 7 bases, the J end by 2 bases, with 12 bases between. The CDR3: CASTPGSTYEQYF. CDR3 nucleotides: TGTGCCAGCACACCGGGGTCCACCTACGAGCAGTACTTC. Full variable domain (rest looked up from reference TRBV2 and TRBJ2-7): EPEVTQTPSHQVTQMGQEVILRCVPISNHLYFYWYRQILGQKVEFLVSFYNNEISEKSEIFDDQFSVERPDGSNFTLKIRSTKLEDSAMYFCASTPGSTYEQYFGPGTRLTVT.

The chain combines TRBV7-3 with TRBJ2-6, with 9 bases lining up with TRBD1. V was clipped by 4 bases and J by 0 bases; unmatched bases: 4. The CDR3 consists of 17 residues. Germline CDR1 reads SGHTA; CDR2 reads FQGTGA. Here the CDR3 DNA reads TGTGCCAGCAGCTCGGGACAGGGAGACTCTGGGGCCAACGTCCTGACTTTC. Its translation: CASSSGQGDSGANVLTF.

This rearrangement joins TRBV7-9 to TRBJ1-1; TRBD1 agrees at 8 bases. Trimming at V came to 2 bases and at J to 1 base, leaving 3 bases not matched to a gene. The germline CDR1 and CDR2 sequences are SEHNR and FQNEAQ (reference sequence). The CDR3 contains 15 residues. The CDR3 nucleotides read TGTGCCAGCAGCTTATTCGGGACAGGGAACACTGAAGCTTTCTTT. Its protein is CASSLFGTGNTEAFF.

This chain connects TRBV30 to TRBJ2-5; D is possibly TRBD1 (5 bases). CDR1 is GTSNPN, CDR2 SVGIG, per germline (reference sequence). The germline V and J ends were trimmed by 4 bases and 4 bases, with 10 bases remaining between them. The CDR3 runs to 12 residues. CDR3 bases: TGTGCCTGGAAACAGGAGATAGAGACCCAGTACTTC. Encoded protein: CAWKQEIETQYF.

This chain connects TRBV4-3 to TRBJ2-4, with D possibly TRBD2 on 6 matching bases. The CDR3 extends over 17 amino acids. V was cut by 5 bases and J by 3 bases, with 20 bases left in between. Looked up from germline, CDR1 is LGHNA and CDR2 is YSLEER. CDR3: CASSATPGRQGKNIQYF. CDR3 nucleotides: TGCGCCAGCAGCGCGACCCCAGGGAGGCAGGGCAAAAACATTCAGTACTTC.

The V and J genes are TRBV7-9 and TRBJ2-7; D might be TRBD2 (6 bases). Per the germline V gene, CDR1 is SEHNR and CDR2 is FQNEAQ (reference sequence). The CDR3 has 13 residues. V was cut by 5 bases and J by 7 bases, with 15 bases left in between. CDR3 DNA sequence: TGTGCCAGCAGCCAAGACGGGGGAGGAGAGCAGTACTTC. Translated, it gives CASSQDGGGEQYF.

J is TRBJ1-4 and V is TRBV9, with a tentative D call TRBD1 (5 bases). The CDR3 length is 16 residues. CDR1 is SGDLS, CDR2 YYNGEE, per germline. V was clipped by 3 bases and J by 0 bases, with 12 bases between them. CDR3 in DNA: TGTGCCAGCAGCGCGGGGGGTTGGGCAACTAATGAAAAACTGTTTTTT. It translates to CASSAGGWATNEKLFF. The full variable domain, in which reference TRBV9 and TRBJ1-4 provide the parts outside the CDR3, is DSGVTQTPKHLITATGQRVTLRCSPRSGDLSVYWYQQSLDQGLQFLIQYYNGEERAKGNILERFSAQQFPDLHSELNLSSLELGDSALYFCASSAGGWATNEKLFFGSGTQLSVL.

The chain joins TRBV27 to TRBJ1-1; D uncertain. V was trimmed by 2 bases and J by 1 base, leaving 8 bases between them. Germline CDR1 MNHEY, CDR2 SMNVEV (reference sequence). This CDR3 is 14 amino acids long. CDR3 region: CASSLRGKNTEAFF. In DNA, the CDR3 is TGTGCCAGCAGTTTAAGAGGGAAGAACACTGAAGCTTTCTTT.

The chain joins TRBV11-2 to TRBJ1-2; 10 bases line up with TRBD1. The CDR3 is 16 amino acids. The V and J ends lost 4 bases and 2 bases, in that order; junction bases with no gene match: 7. Per the germline V gene, CDR1 is SGHAT and CDR2 is FQNNGV. CDR3 sequence (DNA): TGTGCCAGCAGCTCCACCGGGACAGGGGAAAACTATGGCTACACCTTC. Amino acid sequence: CASSSTGTGENYGYTF. Filled out from reference TRBV11-2 and TRBJ1-2, the complete variable domain reads EAGVAQSPRYKIIEKRQSVAFWCNPISGHATLYWYQQILGQGPKLLIQFQNNGVVDDSQLPKDRFSAERLKGVDSTLKIQPAKLEDSAVYLCASSSTGTGENYGYTFGSGTRLTVV.

This clone was seen a few times. The V gene is TRBV7-9, the J gene TRBJ2-3; 9 nucleotides agree with TRBD2. V was pared by 6 bases and J by 4 bases, with 8 bases of the junction left unmatched. Germline CDR1 is SEHNR and CDR2 is FQNEAQ (reference sequence). The CDR3 has 15 residues. The CDR3 loop is CASRNGLAMADTQYF. CDR3 coding DNA: TGTGCCAGCAGGAACGGACTAGCGATGGCAGATACGCAGTATTTT.

V gene TRBV25-1 combines with J gene TRBJ1-2; 11 bases fit TRBD1. Germline V gene lookup returns CDR1 MGHDK and CDR2 SYGVNS. After removal of 5 bases from V and 3 bases from J, the junction contained 5 bases not matched to a gene. This CDR3 spans 15 amino acids. This CDR3 is CASSRTGGAYYGYTF. For the CDR3, the DNA is TGTGCCAGCAGTAGGACAGGGGGCGCGTACTATGGCTACACCTTC.

In regard to this clone: The same CDR3 is also encoded by other DNA sequences in this sample. The chain carries TRBV7-2 and TRBJ1-1; D remains unclear. The CDR3 is 13 residues long. CDR1 and CDR2 (germline): SGHTA, FQGNSA. V dropped 1 base and J dropped 1 base, with 4 bases sitting between them. The chain's CDR3 is CASSLEQNTEAFF. The CDR3 nucleotides read TGTGCCAGCAGCTTAGAACAGAACACTGAAGCTTTCTTT. Full variable domain (missing parts from reference TRBV7-2 and TRBJ1-1): GAGVSQSPSNKVTEKGKDVELRCDPISGHTALYWYRQSLGQGLEFLIYFQGNSAPDKSGLPSDRFSAERTGGSVSTLTIQRTQQEDSAVYLCASSLEQNTEAFFGQGTRLTVV.

This clone was detected only a few times. The V and J genes are TRBV28 and TRBJ2-7; 7 nucleotides align to TRBD2. The germline gives CDR1 MDHEN, CDR2 SYDVKM. With 8 bases clipped from V and 3 bases from J, the junction kept 4 bases outside the gene matches. This CDR3 comprises 12 residues. CDR3 sequence: CASSGGFYEQYF. CDR3 bases: TGTGCCAGCTCGGGGGGTTTCTACGAGCAGTACTTC.

The chain joins TRBV6-1 to TRBJ2-1; 7 bases fit TRBD1. Germline V gives CDR1 MNHNS, CDR2 SASEGT. The V and J ends lost 2 bases and 3 bases, in that order; junction bases with no gene match: 4. The CDR3 loop spans 15 amino acids. Here the CDR3 reads CASSESYRGYNEQFF. Written as DNA, the CDR3 is TGTGCCAGCAGTGAATCGTACAGGGGCTACAATGAGCAGTTCTTC.

The rearrangement joins TRBV5-6 to TRBJ1-1; D is unclear. The CDR3 runs to 13 residues. V lost 6 bases, J lost 0 bases, and 9 bases lay in between. Germline CDR1 and CDR2: SGHDT and YYEEEE. CDR3 DNA sequence: TGTGCCAGCATGGAGGGCATGAACACTGAAGCTTTCTTT. It specifies CASMEGMNTEAFF.